A selection of T cell receptor beta chains follows, all from one sample in a study of shared clonotypes between healthy human individuals. The method was immunoSEQ multiplex PCR; TCRdb's version includes in-frame clones alone and lacks a portion of them. Altogether about a million clones are present, approximately 75% being singletons, with the ten largest covering approximately 0.9%. Sequencing was done on a sample of memory CD4+ T cells from PBMCs. The origin of the receptors is a man between 18 and 29 years old in good health. Some clones in this sample may be carry-over from other donors' samples. The CDR3 runs from the conserved cysteine through the conserved F or W. The D gene is left open where the match is weak. Where a row states a size, it is once, few, many or the class of an expanded clone; other rows omit it.

cdr3_nt | cdr3_aa | v_call | clone_size | j_call | d_call
TGCGCCAGCAGCCAAGTAGGGACTAGCGGGACCTACGAGCAGTACTTC | CASSQVGTSGTYEQYF | TRBV4-3 | few | TRBJ2-7 | TRBD2
TGCGCCAGCAGCTTCGGGGGAGAAGAGACCCAGTACTTC | CASSFGGEETQYF | TRBV5-1 | few | TRBJ2-5 | -
TGTGCCAGCAGTTCCCCCGGGACCGGCTCCTACGAGCAGTACTTC | CASSSPGTGSYEQYF | TRBV28 | - | TRBJ2-7 | -
TGTGCCAGCAGCCGCACGACTGGCGGGAGGACAGATACGCAGTATTTT | CASSRTTGGRTDTQYF | TRBV4-2 | once | TRBJ2-3 | TRBD2
TGTGCCAGCAGCGCGGGGGGAGCCAAAAACATTCAGTACTTC | CASSAGGAKNIQYF | TRBV7-9 | - | TRBJ2-4 | TRBD2
TGTGCCACCACCGGTTCTGGGGCCAACGTCCTGACTTTC | CATTGSGANVLTF | TRBV19 | - | TRBJ2-6 | -
TGTGCCAGCAGCCACTGGACTAGCGGGACCAATGAGCAGTTCTTC | CASSHWTSGTNEQFF | TRBV14 | few | TRBJ2-1 | TRBD2
TGTGCCAGCAGGGGAAGGAACTATGGCTACACCTTC | CASRGRNYGYTF | TRBV27 | - | TRBJ1-2 | -
TGTGCCAGCAGCCCTCGGGGCGGGAGGGCCCTCCGGGGCACAGATACGCAGTATTTT | CASSPRGGRALRGTDTQYF | TRBV11-2 | - | TRBJ2-3 | TRBD2
TGTGCCAGTAGTATAGATGGAAGTTTAGCCAAAAACATTCAGTACTTC | CASSIDGSLAKNIQYF | TRBV19 | once | TRBJ2-4 | -
TGTGCCACCAGCAGAGATCGGGCGGGAATAAATGAGCAGTTCTTC | CATSRDRAGINEQFF | TRBV15 | - | TRBJ2-1 | -
TGTGCCAGCAGCTTAGAGGGACAGGGGGCGTACAATGAGCAGTTCTTC | CASSLEGQGAYNEQFF | TRBV7-6 | - | TRBJ2-1 | TRBD1
TGTGCCAGCAGCCGAGAAGGCCCGTACAATGAGCAGTTCTTC | CASSREGPYNEQFF | TRBV7-3 | - | TRBJ2-1 | -
TGTGCCAGTCGGGACAGGGGCGTTCAGCCCCAGCATTTT | CASRDRGVQPQHF | TRBV19 | few | TRBJ1-5 | TRBD1
TGTGCCAGCAGTTACTCGTTTACAGGGTCTAATGAAAAACTGTTTTTT | CASSYSFTGSNEKLFF | TRBV6-5 | - | TRBJ1-4 | -
TGTGCCAGCAGTTATCGGGCAGGGGGCGACGAGCAGTACTTC | CASSYRAGGDEQYF | TRBV6-6 | - | TRBJ2-7 | TRBD1
TGCAGCGTTGAAGATTACGGGACAGGGGTCGGCGACACCGGGGAGCTGTTTTTT | CSVEDYGTGVGDTGELFF | TRBV29-1 | - | TRBJ2-2 | TRBD1
TGTGCCAGCAGTTCGGTCCGGGGGCAAATGGTCACCGGGGAGCTGTTTTTT | CASSSVRGQMVTGELFF | TRBV28 | - | TRBJ2-2 | -